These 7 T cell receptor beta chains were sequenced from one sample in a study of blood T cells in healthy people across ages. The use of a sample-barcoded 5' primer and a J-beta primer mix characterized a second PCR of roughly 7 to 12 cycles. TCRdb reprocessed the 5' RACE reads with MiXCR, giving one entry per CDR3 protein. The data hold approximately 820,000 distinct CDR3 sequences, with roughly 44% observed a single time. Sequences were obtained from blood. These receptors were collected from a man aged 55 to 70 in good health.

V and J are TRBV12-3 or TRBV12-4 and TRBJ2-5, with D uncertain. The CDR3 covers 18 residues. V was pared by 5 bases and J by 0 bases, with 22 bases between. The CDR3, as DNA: TGTGCCAGCAGTCCACAAAGAGTCTTTACAGCGTACCAAGAGACCCAGTACTTC. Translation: CASSPQRVFTAYQETQYF.

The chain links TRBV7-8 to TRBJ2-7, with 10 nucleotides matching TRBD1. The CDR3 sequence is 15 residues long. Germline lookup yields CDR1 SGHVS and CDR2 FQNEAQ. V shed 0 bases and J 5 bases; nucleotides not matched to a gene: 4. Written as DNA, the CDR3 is TGTGCCAGCAGCTTAGCGAGACAGGGGGCTAACGAGCAGTACTTC. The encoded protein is CASSLARQGANEQYF.

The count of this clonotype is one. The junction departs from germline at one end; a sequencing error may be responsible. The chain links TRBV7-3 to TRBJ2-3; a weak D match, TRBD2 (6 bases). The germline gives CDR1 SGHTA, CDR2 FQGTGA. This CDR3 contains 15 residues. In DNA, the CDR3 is TGTACCAGCAGCTGGACGGGGGTGGTCACAGATACGCAGTATTTT. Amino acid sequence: CTSSWTGVVTDTQYF.

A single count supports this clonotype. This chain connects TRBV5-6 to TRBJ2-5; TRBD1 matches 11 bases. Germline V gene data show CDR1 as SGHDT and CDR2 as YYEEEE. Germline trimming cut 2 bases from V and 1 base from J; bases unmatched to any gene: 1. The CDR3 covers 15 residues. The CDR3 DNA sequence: TGTGCCAGCAGCTTCGGACAGGGGGCCCAAGAGACCCAGTACTTC. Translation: CASSFGQGAQETQYF.

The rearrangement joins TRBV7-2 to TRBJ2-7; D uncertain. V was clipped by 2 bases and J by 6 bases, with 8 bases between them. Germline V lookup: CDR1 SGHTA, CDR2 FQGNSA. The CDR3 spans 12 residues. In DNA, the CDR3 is TGTGCCAGCAGCTTACCCCCCGGCGAGCAGTACTTC. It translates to CASSLPPGEQYF.

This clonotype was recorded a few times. The DNA for the CDR3 is TGTGCCAGCTACCTACGGGCTCGAGGCTACACCTTC. This gives the protein CASYLRARGYTF. The rearrangement uses TRBV28 and TRBJ1-2, with D uncertain. In germline, CDR1 is MDHEN, CDR2 SYDVKM. V lost 8 bases, J lost 8 bases, and 15 bases lay in between. The CDR3 has 12 amino acids.

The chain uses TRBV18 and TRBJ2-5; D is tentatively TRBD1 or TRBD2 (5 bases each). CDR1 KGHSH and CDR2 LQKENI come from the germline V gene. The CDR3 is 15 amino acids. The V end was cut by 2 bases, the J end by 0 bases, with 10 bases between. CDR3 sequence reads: CASSPTRGNQETQYF. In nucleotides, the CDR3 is TGTGCCAGCTCACCAACCCGGGGCAACCAAGAGACCCAGTACTTC.